These T cell receptor beta chains were read from a single sample in a study of cytomegalovirus exposure and HLA in healthy donors. Generated by immunoSEQ multiplex PCR, the TCRdb table keeps only in-frame clones and is missing some. The sample has 300,000 to 400,000 clones, over 75% seen once. The specimen sequenced was PBMCs. The receptor source for this set is a man aged 30 to 45 in good health and CMV-seronegative. CDR3s include the opening cysteine and the closing phenylalanine or tryptophan. The order of the fields is CDR3 DNA, CDR3 protein, J gene, clone size, D gene, V gene. D genes are given only for firm matches. Expanded clones are given a class, and other clones once, few, many or no size at all.

CDR3nt: TGTGCCAGCAGCCTGGACAGGGGGCGCCAATACTTC; CDR3aa: CASSLDRGRQYF; j_gene: TRBJ2-7; abundance: -; d_gene: TRBD1; v_gene: TRBV7-2
CDR3nt: TGTGCCAGCAGCGTAGTCGGGGGAAGCACAGATACGCAGTATTTT; CDR3aa: CASSVVGGSTDTQYF; j_gene: TRBJ2-3; abundance: -; d_gene: -; v_gene: TRBV9
CDR3nt: TGTGCCAGCAGCTCCCCCCGGACAGGGTTCCACGAGCAGTACTTC; CDR3aa: CASSSPRTGFHEQYF; j_gene: TRBJ2-7; abundance: -; d_gene: TRBD1; v_gene: TRBV11-2
CDR3nt: TGCAGCGCCGCCACTAGCGGAGACGAGCAGTACTTC; CDR3aa: CSAATSGDEQYF; j_gene: TRBJ2-7; abundance: -; d_gene: TRBD2; v_gene: TRBV29-1
CDR3nt: TGTGCTAGTGGTTTGAACAGGGAAAACACCGGGGAGCTGTTTTTT; CDR3aa: CASGLNRENTGELFF; j_gene: TRBJ2-2; abundance: -; d_gene: -; v_gene: TRBV12-5
CDR3nt: TGTGCCAGCCGGACAGGGGGCTCTTATGGCTACACCTTC; CDR3aa: CASRTGGSYGYTF; j_gene: TRBJ1-2; abundance: -; d_gene: TRBD1; v_gene: TRBV27
CDR3nt: TGTGCCAGCAGCTTGGGGCAGGGGACCGAAGATACGCAGTATTTT; CDR3aa: CASSLGQGTEDTQYF; j_gene: TRBJ2-3; abundance: -; d_gene: -; v_gene: TRBV7-9
CDR3nt: TGTGCCAGCAGCCTCAGAGGACAGGGAAACTATGGCTACACCTTC; CDR3aa: CASSLRGQGNYGYTF; j_gene: TRBJ1-2; abundance: -; d_gene: -; v_gene: TRBV21-1
CDR3nt: TGCGCCAGCAGCAGGGGGACTAGCGGGGGGCCCGACGAGCAGTACTTC; CDR3aa: CASSRGTSGGPDEQYF; j_gene: TRBJ2-7; abundance: -; d_gene: TRBD2; v_gene: TRBV5-1
CDR3nt: TGCGCCAGCAGCGGGGGCGGTATGAACACTGAAGCTTTCTTT; CDR3aa: CASSGGGMNTEAFF; j_gene: TRBJ1-1; abundance: once; d_gene: -; v_gene: TRBV5-1
CDR3nt: TGCGCCAGCAGCCAAGGGACAGTAGTCCAAGAGACCCAGTACTTC; CDR3aa: CASSQGTVVQETQYF; j_gene: TRBJ2-5; abundance: -; d_gene: -; v_gene: TRBV4-1
CDR3nt: TGTGCCAGCAGCGTAGGGCCCCAGGGAAACGAGCAGTACTTC; CDR3aa: CASSVGPQGNEQYF; j_gene: TRBJ2-7; abundance: -; d_gene: -; v_gene: TRBV9
CDR3nt: TGTGCCACGGGGAGGGGGGTACGTATAGATACGCAGTATTTT; CDR3aa: CATGRGVRIDTQYF; j_gene: TRBJ2-3; abundance: -; d_gene: -; v_gene: TRBV5-6
CDR3nt: TGTGCCAGCAGCGTATCCCAGAGCAATCAGCCCCAGCATTTT; CDR3aa: CASSVSQSNQPQHF; j_gene: TRBJ1-5; abundance: -; d_gene: -; v_gene: TRBV9
CDR3nt: TGTGCCAGCAGCTCCGCAATTTCTAGCGGGGGGATTCAAGAGACCCAGTACTTC; CDR3aa: CASSSAISSGGIQETQYF; j_gene: TRBJ2-5; abundance: -; d_gene: TRBD2; v_gene: TRBV7-2
CDR3nt: TGTGCCAGCAGCTTAACTCGGGACGAGCAGTACTTC; CDR3aa: CASSLTRDEQYF; j_gene: TRBJ2-7; abundance: few; d_gene: -; v_gene: TRBV11-2
CDR3nt: TGTGCCAGCAAGTTGCTCCAGACAGATCAGCCCCAGCATTTT; CDR3aa: CASKLLQTDQPQHF; j_gene: TRBJ1-5; abundance: -; d_gene: -; v_gene: TRBV6-1
CDR3nt: TGTGCCAGCAAGGACAGGGTGGGAAAACTGTTTTTT; CDR3aa: CASKDRVGKLFF; j_gene: TRBJ1-4; abundance: -; d_gene: TRBD1; v_gene: TRBV28
CDR3nt: TGTGCCAGCAGAGGGACAGGGAGTGATGCTGGCTATGGCTACACCTTC; CDR3aa: CASRGTGSDAGYGYTF; j_gene: TRBJ1-2; abundance: -; d_gene: TRBD1; v_gene: TRBV7-9
CDR3nt: TGTGCCAGCAGCTTCGCGACAGATCAATATAGCAATCAGCCCCAGCATTTT; CDR3aa: CASSFATDQYSNQPQHF; j_gene: TRBJ1-5; abundance: -; d_gene: -; v_gene: TRBV5-6
CDR3nt: TGTGCCAGCAGCTTCGTGCCAGATGGCACCGGGGAGCTGTTTTTT; CDR3aa: CASSFVPDGTGELFF; j_gene: TRBJ2-2; abundance: -; d_gene: -; v_gene: TRBV7-2
CDR3nt: TGTGCCAGCAGCTTAGGAGACGTGGGGCTCCAGCATTTT; CDR3aa: CASSLGDVGLQHF; j_gene: TRBJ1-5; abundance: -; d_gene: -; v_gene: TRBV7-9
CDR3nt: TGCGCCAGCAGCTTAGACAGGGACTACGAGCAGTACTTC; CDR3aa: CASSLDRDYEQYF; j_gene: TRBJ2-7; abundance: -; d_gene: TRBD1; v_gene: TRBV5-1
CDR3nt: TGTGCCAGCAGCCGACTTGACAGGGCCCGGGGGGCCAACGTCCTGACTTTC; CDR3aa: CASSRLDRARGANVLTF; j_gene: TRBJ2-6; abundance: -; d_gene: TRBD1; v_gene: TRBV5-4
CDR3nt: TGCGCCAGCAGCTTGGGTCAGGGGGGTGAAAAACTGTTTTTT; CDR3aa: CASSLGQGGEKLFF; j_gene: TRBJ1-4; abundance: -; d_gene: TRBD1; v_gene: TRBV5-1
CDR3nt: TGTGCTAGTGGTTTAGGAGGGTTGGGAGAGCAGTACTTC; CDR3aa: CASGLGGLGEQYF; j_gene: TRBJ2-7; abundance: -; d_gene: -; v_gene: TRBV12-5
CDR3nt: TGTGCCAGCAGCCCTATGGGGCCCTACAATGAGCAGTTCTTC; CDR3aa: CASSPMGPYNEQFF; j_gene: TRBJ2-1; abundance: -; d_gene: -; v_gene: TRBV7-6
CDR3nt: TGTGCCAGCAGTAGACAGAGGTGGGATGGCTACACCTTC; CDR3aa: CASSRQRWDGYTF; j_gene: TRBJ1-2; abundance: -; d_gene: -; v_gene: TRBV6-5
CDR3nt: TGTGCCTGGAGTCCCCTTCGGGTTGGCCTATATAGCACTGAAGCTTTCTTT; CDR3aa: CAWSPLRVGLYSTEAFF; j_gene: TRBJ1-1; abundance: once; d_gene: -; v_gene: TRBV30
CDR3nt: TGTGCCAGCAGCGGCACAGGGGACGACTCACCCCTCCACTTT; CDR3aa: CASSGTGDDSPLHF; j_gene: TRBJ1-6; abundance: -; d_gene: TRBD1; v_gene: TRBV5-6
CDR3nt: TGTGCCAGCAGCTCACCAACCCCCGGGACAGGAACCTACGAGCAGTACTTC; CDR3aa: CASSSPTPGTGTYEQYF; j_gene: TRBJ2-7; abundance: -; d_gene: TRBD1; v_gene: TRBV7-9
CDR3nt: TGTGCCAGCAGGAAAACAGGAGAAGGTCTTGTGCCCCAGCATTTT; CDR3aa: CASRKTGEGLVPQHF; j_gene: TRBJ1-5; abundance: -; d_gene: -; v_gene: TRBV2
CDR3nt: TGTGCCAGCTCACCACAAGGACAGGGGTACGAGCAGTACTTC; CDR3aa: CASSPQGQGYEQYF; j_gene: TRBJ2-7; abundance: -; d_gene: TRBD1; v_gene: TRBV18
CDR3nt: TGCGCCAGCAGCTTATCAGGGCCGATCTACGAGCAGTACTTC; CDR3aa: CASSLSGPIYEQYF; j_gene: TRBJ2-7; abundance: -; d_gene: -; v_gene: TRBV5-1
CDR3nt: TGTGCCAGCAGCGTAGCTGGGGCTAGCGGGGGAGGAGATACGCAGTATTTT; CDR3aa: CASSVAGASGGGDTQYF; j_gene: TRBJ2-3; abundance: -; d_gene: TRBD2; v_gene: TRBV9
CDR3nt: TGTGCCAGCAGCTTGTTGGCCCTGAACACTGAAGCTTTCTTT; CDR3aa: CASSLLALNTEAFF; j_gene: TRBJ1-1; abundance: -; d_gene: -; v_gene: TRBV5-4
CDR3nt: TGTGCAGGGGGACGTCGGAACACCGGGGAGCTGTTTTTT; CDR3aa: CAGGRRNTGELFF; j_gene: TRBJ2-2; abundance: -; d_gene: -; v_gene: TRBV19
CDR3nt: TGTGCCAGTAGTACGGTCACAGGGCACACCGGGGAGCTGTTTTTT; CDR3aa: CASSTVTGHTGELFF; j_gene: TRBJ2-2; abundance: -; d_gene: -; v_gene: TRBV19
CDR3nt: TGTGCCAGCCATAACAACAGGGGATATGGCTACACCTTC; CDR3aa: CASHNNRGYGYTF; j_gene: TRBJ1-2; abundance: -; d_gene: TRBD1; v_gene: TRBV7-7
CDR3nt: TGTGCCAGCAGCTTGTTGAGGACAGGGGAAGGTGGCTACACCTTC; CDR3aa: CASSLLRTGEGGYTF; j_gene: TRBJ1-2; abundance: -; d_gene: TRBD1; v_gene: TRBV7-8
CDR3nt: TGTGCCAGCAGTCGACAGGGGGCAGATGGCTACACCTTC; CDR3aa: CASSRQGADGYTF; j_gene: TRBJ1-2; abundance: -; d_gene: TRBD1; v_gene: TRBV7-9
CDR3nt: TGTGCCAGCAGTGAGTGGGCGAACACTGAAGCTTTCTTT; CDR3aa: CASSEWANTEAFF; j_gene: TRBJ1-1; abundance: -; d_gene: -; v_gene: TRBV25-1
CDR3nt: TGTGCCACCAGCAGAGAACCAGCCGGACTAGCGGGGGGGAACACCGGGGAGCTGTTTTTT; CDR3aa: CATSREPAGLAGGNTGELFF; j_gene: TRBJ2-2; abundance: -; d_gene: TRBD2; v_gene: TRBV15
CDR3nt: TGTGCCAGCAGCTTAGCGGGCATAGGGAACACTGAAGCTTTCTTT; CDR3aa: CASSLAGIGNTEAFF; j_gene: TRBJ1-1; abundance: -; d_gene: -; v_gene: TRBV7-9